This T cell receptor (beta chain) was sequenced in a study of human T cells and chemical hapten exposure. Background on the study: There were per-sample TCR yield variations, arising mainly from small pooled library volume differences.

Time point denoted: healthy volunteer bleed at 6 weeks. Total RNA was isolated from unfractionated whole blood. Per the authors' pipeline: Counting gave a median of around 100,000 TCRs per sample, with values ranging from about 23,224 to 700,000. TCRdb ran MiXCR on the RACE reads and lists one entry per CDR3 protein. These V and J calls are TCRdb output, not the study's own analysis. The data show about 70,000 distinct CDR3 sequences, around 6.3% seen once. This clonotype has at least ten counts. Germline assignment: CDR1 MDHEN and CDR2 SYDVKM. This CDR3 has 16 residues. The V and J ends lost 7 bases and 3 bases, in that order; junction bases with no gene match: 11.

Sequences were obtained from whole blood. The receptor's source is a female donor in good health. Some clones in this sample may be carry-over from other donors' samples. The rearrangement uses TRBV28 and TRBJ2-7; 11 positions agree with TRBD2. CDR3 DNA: TGTGCCAGCATCCCTGGGGGGACTAGCGGTCACTACGAGCAGTACTTC. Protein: CASIPGGTSGHYEQYF.